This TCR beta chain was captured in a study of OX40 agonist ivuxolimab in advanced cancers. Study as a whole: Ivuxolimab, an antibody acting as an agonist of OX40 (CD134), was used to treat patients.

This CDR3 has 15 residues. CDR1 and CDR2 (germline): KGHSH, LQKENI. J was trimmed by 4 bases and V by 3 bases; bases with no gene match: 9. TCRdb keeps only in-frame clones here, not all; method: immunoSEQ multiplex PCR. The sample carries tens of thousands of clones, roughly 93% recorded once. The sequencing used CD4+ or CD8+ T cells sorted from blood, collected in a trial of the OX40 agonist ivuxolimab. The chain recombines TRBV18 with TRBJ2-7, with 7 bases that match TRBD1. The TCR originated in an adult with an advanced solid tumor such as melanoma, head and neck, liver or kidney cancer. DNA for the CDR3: TGTGCCAGCTCACCCGTCGGACAGGATTTTTACGAGCAGTACTTC. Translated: CASSPVGQDFYEQYF.